The entry below gives a single TCR beta chain sequence along with its context. The antigen remains undetermined. Germline loops: CDR1 SGHRS, CDR2 YFSETQ. This CDR3 region has 13 residues. With V trimmed by 6 bases and J by 6 bases, 6 bases remained unmatched. The data are from a study of CD8 T cells in Susac syndrome. Study background: Eight or nine of the sequenced Susac syndrome patients were in remission, and 5 or 6 had active disease. Patients with Susac syndrome were therapy-naive, taking corticosteroids, with some also receiving intravenous immunoglobulin, or taking intravenous immunoglobulin alone at the time their blood was drawn.

Study-wide findings and caveats: CD4+ T cell repertoires in Susac syndrome lacked clonal expansion.

About 0.45 to 1 ug RNA was reverse transcribed with random hexamers. An immunoSEQ multiplex PCR generated amplified TCR beta CDR3 products spanning 54 Vbeta and 13 Jbeta. TCRdb independently ran MiXCR on the immunoSEQ multiplex PCR reads; one entry per CDR3 protein. The table shows under 250,000 distinct CDR3 sequences, with roughly 93% occurring only once. Sequenced: CD4+ T cells from PBMCs. The origin of this receptor is a human donor with Susac syndrome. The chain carries TRBV5-1 and TRBJ1-2; 9 bases align to TRBD1. CDR3 sequence (DNA): TGCGCCAGCACCATGGACAGGGGAGATGGCTACACCTTC. This sequence encodes CASTMDRGDGYTF.